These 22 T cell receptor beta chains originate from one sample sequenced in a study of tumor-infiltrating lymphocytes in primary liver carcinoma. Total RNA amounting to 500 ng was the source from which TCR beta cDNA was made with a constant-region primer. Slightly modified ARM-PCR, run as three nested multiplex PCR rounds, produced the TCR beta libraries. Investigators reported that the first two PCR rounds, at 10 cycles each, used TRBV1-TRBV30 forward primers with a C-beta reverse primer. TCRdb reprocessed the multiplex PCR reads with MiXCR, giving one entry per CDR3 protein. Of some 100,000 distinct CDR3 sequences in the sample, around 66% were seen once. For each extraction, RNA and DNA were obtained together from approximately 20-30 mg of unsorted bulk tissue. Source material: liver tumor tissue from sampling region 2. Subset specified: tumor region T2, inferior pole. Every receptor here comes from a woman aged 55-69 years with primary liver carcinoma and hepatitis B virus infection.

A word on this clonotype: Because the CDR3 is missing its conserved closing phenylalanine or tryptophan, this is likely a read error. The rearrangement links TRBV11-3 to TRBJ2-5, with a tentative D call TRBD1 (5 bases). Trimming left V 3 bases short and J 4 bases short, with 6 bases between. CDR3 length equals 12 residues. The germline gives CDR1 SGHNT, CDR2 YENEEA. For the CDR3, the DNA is TGTGCCAGCAGCTTGGACACAGAGACCCAGTACATC. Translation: CASSLDTETQYI.

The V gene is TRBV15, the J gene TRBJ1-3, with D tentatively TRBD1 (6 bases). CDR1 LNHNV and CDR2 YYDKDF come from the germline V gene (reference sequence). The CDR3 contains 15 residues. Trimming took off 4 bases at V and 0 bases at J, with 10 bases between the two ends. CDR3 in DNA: TGTGCCACCAGCAAAGGACAGAACTCTGGAAACACCATATATTTT. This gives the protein CATSKGQNSGNTIYF.

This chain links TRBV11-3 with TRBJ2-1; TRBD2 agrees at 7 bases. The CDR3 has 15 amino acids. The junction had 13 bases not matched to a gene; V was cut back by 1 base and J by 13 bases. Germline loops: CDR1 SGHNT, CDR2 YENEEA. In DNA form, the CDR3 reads TGTGCCAGCAGCTTAGGAACTAGCGAGAAGCTTGTACAGTTCTTC. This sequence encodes CASSLGTSEKLVQFF. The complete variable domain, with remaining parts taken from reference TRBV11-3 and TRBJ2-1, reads EAGVVQSPRYKIIEKKQPVAFWCNPISGHNTLYWYLQNLGQGPELLIRYENEEAVDDSQLPKDRFSAERLKGVDSTLKIQPAELGDSAVYLCASSLGTSEKLVQFFGPGTRLTVL.

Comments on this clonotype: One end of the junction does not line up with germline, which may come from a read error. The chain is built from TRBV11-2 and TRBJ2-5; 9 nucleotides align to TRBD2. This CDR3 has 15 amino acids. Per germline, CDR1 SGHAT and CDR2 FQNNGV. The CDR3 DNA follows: TGTCTCAGCAGCTTTGCGACTAGCGGACAAGAGACCCAGCACTTC. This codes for CLSSFATSGQETQHF.

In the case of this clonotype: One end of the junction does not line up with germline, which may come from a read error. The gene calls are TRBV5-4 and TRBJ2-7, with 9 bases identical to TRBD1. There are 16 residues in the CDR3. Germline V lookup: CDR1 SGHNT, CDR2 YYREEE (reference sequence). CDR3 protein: CASSYGGGQGVYEQNF. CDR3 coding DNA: TGTGCCAGCAGCTATGGGGGGGGACAGGGAGTCTACGAGCAGAACTTC.

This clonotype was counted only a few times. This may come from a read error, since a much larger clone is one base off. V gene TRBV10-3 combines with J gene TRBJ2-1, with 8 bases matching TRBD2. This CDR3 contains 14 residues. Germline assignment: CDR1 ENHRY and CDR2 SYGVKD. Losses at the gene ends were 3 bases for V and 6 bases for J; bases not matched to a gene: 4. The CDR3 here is CAISESGGCNEQFF. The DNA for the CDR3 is TGTGCCATCAGTGAAAGCGGGGGTTGCAATGAGCAGTTCTTC.

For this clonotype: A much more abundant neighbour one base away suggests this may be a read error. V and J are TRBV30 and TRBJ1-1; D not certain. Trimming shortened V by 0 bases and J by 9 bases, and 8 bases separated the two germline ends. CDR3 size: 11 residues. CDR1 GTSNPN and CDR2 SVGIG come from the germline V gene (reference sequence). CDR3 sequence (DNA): TGTGCCTGGAGTGTATCTCCTAAAGCTTTCTTT. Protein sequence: CAWSVSPKAFF.

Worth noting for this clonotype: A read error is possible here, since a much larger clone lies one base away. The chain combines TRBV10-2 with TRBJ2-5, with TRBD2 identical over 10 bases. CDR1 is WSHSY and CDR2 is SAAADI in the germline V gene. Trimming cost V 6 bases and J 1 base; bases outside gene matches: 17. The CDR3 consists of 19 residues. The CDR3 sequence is CASRRRMASGSVSQETQYF. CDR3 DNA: TGCGCCAGCAGGAGAAGGATGGCTAGCGGGAGTGTCTCCCAAGAGACCCAGTACTTC.

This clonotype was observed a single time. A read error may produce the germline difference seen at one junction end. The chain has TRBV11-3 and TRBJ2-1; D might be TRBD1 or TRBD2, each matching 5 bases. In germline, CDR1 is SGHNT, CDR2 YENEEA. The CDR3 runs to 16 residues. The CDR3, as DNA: TGTACCAGCAACTTAGGCGCCCGGGGACGGGTCGATGAGCAGTTCTTC. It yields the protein CTSNLGARGRVDEQFF.

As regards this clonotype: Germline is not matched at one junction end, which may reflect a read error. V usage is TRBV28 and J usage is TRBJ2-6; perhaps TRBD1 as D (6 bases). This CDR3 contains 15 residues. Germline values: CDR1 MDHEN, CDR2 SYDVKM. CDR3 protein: CANSSQGYEANVLTF. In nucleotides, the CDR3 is TGTGCCAACAGTTCACAGGGTTATGAGGCCAACGTCCTGACTTTC.

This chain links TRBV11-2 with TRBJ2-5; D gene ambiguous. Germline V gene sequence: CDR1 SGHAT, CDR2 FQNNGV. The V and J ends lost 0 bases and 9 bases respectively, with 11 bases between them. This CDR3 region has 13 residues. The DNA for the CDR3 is TGTGCCAGCAGCTTAGAATACAAGTGGGCCCAGTACTTC. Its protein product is CASSLEYKWAQYF.

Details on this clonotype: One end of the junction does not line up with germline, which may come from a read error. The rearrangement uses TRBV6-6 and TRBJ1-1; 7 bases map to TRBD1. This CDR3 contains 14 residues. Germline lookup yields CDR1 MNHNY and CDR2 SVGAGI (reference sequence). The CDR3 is CVSNRGQTNTEAFF. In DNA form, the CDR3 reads TGTGTCAGCAACAGGGGACAGACGAACACTGAAGCTTTCTTT.

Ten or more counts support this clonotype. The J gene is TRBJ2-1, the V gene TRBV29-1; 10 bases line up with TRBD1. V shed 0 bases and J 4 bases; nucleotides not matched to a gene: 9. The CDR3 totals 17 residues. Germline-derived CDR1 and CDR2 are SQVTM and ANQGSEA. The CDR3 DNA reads TGCAGCGTTGAAGATTCGGACGGGACAGGGGCGTACAATGAGCAGTTCTTC. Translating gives CSVEDSDGTGAYNEQFF.

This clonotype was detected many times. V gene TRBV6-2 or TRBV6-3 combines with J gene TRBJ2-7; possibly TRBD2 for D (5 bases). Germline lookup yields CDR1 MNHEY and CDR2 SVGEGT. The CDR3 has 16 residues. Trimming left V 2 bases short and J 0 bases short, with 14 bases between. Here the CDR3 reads CASSYGPAGSSYEQYF. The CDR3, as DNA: TGTGCCAGCAGTTACGGTCCCGCGGGCAGCTCCTACGAGCAGTACTTC.

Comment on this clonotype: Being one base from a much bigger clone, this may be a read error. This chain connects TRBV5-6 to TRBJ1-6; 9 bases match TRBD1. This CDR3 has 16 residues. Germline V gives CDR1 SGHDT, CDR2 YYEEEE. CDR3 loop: CASSSDRGRHNSPIHF. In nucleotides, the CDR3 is TGTGCCAGCAGCTCCGACAGGGGGAGACATAATTCACCCATCCACTTT.

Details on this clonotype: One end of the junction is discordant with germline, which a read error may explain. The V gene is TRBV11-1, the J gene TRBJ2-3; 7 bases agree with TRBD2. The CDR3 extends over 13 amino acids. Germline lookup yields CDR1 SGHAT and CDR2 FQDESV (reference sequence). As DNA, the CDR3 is TGTGCCAGCTTAAGGCAACGTGCGGGAGAGTCTCACTTT. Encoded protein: CASLRQRAGESHF.

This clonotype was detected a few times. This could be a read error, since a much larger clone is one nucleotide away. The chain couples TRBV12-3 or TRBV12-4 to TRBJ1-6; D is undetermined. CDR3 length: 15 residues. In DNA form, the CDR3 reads TGTGCCAGCAGTCCCGAGGGTTCCTATAATTCACCCTTCCACTTT. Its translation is CASSPEGSYNSPFHF.

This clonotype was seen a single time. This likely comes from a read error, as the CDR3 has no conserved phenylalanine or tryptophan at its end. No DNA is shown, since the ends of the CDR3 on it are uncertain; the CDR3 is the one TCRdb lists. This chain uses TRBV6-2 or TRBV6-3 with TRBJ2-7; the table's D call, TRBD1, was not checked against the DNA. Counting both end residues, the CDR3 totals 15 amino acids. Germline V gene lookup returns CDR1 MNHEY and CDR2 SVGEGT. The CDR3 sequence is CASSTGQPSSYEQHN.

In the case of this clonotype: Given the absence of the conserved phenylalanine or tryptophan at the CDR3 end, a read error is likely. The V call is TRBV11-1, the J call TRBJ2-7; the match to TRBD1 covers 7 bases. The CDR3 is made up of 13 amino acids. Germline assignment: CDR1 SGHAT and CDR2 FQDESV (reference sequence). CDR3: CASNLGDSYEQYL. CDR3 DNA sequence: TGTGCCAGCAACTTAGGGGACAGCTACGAGCAGTACCTC.

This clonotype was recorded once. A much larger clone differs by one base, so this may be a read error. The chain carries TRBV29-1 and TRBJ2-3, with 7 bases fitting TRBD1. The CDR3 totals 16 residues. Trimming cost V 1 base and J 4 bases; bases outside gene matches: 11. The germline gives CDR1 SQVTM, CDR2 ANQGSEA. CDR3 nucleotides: TGCAGCGTTGAAGGTCAAGCGGTAGGGGGCGCAGATACGCAGTATTTT. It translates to CSVEGQAVGGADTQYF.

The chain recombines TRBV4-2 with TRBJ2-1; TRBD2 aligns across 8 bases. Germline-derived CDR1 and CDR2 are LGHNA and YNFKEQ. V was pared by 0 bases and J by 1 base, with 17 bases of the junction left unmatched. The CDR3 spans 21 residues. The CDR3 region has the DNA TGTGCCAGCAGCCAAGAGGGAGGTTTTGGACTAGCCCCAAGTTCCTACAATGAGCAGTTCTTC. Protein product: CASSQEGGFGLAPSSYNEQFF.

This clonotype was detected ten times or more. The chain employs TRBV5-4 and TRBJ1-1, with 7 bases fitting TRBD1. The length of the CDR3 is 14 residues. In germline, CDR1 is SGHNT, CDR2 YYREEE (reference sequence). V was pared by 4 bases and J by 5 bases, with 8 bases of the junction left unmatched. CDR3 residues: CASSPRQGKTEAFF. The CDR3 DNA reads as TGTGCCAGCAGCCCCCGACAGGGTAAAACTGAAGCTTTCTTT.